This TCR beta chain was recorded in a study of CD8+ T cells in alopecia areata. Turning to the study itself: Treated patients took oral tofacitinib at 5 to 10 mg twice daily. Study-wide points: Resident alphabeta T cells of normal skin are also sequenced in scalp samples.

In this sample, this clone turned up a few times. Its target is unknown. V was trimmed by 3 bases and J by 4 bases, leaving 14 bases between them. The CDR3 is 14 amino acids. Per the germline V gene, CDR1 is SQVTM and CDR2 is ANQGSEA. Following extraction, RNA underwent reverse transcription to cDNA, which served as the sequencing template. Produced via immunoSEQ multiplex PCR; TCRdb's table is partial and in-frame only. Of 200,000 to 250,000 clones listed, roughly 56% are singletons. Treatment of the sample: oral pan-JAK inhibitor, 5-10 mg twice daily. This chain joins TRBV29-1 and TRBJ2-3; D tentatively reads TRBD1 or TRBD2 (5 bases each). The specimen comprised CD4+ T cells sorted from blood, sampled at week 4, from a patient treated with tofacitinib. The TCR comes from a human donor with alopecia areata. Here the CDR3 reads CSVEWGPNPDTQYF. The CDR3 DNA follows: TGCAGCGTTGAGTGGGGACCGAATCCAGATACGCAGTATTTT.